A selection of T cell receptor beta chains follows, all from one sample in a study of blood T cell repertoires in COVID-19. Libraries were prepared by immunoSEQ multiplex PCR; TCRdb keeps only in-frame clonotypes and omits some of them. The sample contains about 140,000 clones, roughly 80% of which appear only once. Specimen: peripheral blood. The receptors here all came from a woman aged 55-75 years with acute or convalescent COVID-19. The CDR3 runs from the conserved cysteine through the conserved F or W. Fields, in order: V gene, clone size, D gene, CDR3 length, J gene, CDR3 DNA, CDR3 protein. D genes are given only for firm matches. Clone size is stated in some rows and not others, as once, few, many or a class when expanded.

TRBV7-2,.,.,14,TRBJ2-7,TGTGCCAGCAGCTTAGGGCTAGCGAAGGGCGAGCAGTACTTC,CASSLGLAKGEQYF
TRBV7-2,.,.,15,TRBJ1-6,TGTGCCAGCAGCCCCGTCCCAGGGGTCAATTCACCCCTCCACTTT,CASSPVPGVNSPLHF
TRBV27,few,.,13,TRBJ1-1,TGTGCCAGCAGTTTAGCATGGCCGACTGAAGCTTTCTTT,CASSLAWPTEAFF
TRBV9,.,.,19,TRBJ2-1,TGTGCCAGCAGCGCGCATTCACCATTTAAGAGTGGGCTCTTCAATGAGCAGTTCTTC,CASSAHSPFKSGLFNEQFF
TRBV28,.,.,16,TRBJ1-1,TGTGCCAGCAGTCCACCAGGCGGGTTCTTGAACACTGAAGCTTTCTTT,CASSPPGGFLNTEAFF
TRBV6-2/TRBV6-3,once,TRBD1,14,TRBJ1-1,TGTGCCAGCAGTAACGCAGGGGGCGGCACTGAAGCTTTCTTT,CASSNAGGGTEAFF
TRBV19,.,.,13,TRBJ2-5,TGTGCCAGTAGGGCCCTGCCGGGGGAGACCCAGTACTTC,CASRALPGETQYF
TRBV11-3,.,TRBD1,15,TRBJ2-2,TGTGCCAGCAGCTCGGGACAGGGGTTAGCCGGGGAGCTGTTTTTT,CASSSGQGLAGELFF
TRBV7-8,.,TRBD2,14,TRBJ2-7,TGTGCCAGCAGCTTAGGGACTAGCGACTCCGAGCAGTACTTC,CASSLGTSDSEQYF
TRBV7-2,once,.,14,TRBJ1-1,TGTGCCAGCAGCCCCAACAGGGTTGGTACTGAAGCTTTCTTT,CASSPNRVGTEAFF
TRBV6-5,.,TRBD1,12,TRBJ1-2,TGTGCCAGCAGGACAGGGACTGGGAGCTACACCTTC,CASRTGTGSYTF
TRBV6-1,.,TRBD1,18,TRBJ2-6,TGTGCCAGCAGTGAGGTGGGACAGGGGGCCGGTGGGGCCAACGTCCTGACTTTC,CASSEVGQGAGGANVLTF
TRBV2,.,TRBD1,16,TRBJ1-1,TGTGCCAGCAGTCAAAACAGGGACAGGGAAAACACTGAAGCTTTCTTT,CASSQNRDRENTEAFF
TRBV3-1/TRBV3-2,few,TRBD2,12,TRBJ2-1,TGTGCCAGCAGCCAAGGGGGGACTAGCGAGTTCTTC,CASSQGGTSEFF
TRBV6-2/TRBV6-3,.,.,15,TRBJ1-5,TGTGCCAGCAGTTACACGGGACTTAGCAATCAGCCCCAGCATTTT,CASSYTGLSNQPQHF
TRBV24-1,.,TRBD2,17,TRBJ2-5,TGTGCCACCAGTGGGACCGCCGGGACTAGCGGGAGTGAGACCCAGTACTTC,CATSGTAGTSGSETQYF
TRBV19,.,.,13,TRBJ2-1,TGTGCCAGTAGTACAGACCCGTACAATGAGCAGTTCTTC,CASSTDPYNEQFF
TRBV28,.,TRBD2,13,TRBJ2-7,TGTGCCAGCAGTTTCCGGGGGGACGGGGAGCAGTACTTC,CASSFRGDGEQYF
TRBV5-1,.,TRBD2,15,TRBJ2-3,TGCGCCAGCAAACTAGCGGGAGGATACACAGATACGCAGTATTTT,CASKLAGGYTDTQYF
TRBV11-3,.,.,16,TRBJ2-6,TGTGCCAGCAGCTACACCCGGGGCTCTGGGGCCAACGTCCTGACTTTC,CASSYTRGSGANVLTF
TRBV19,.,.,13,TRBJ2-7,TGTGCCAGTAGTTTGGGAGAGGGACTCGAGCAGTACTTC,CASSLGEGLEQYF
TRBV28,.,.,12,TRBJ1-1,TGTGCCAGCGTTACGAGGAACACTGAAGCTTTCTTT,CASVTRNTEAFF
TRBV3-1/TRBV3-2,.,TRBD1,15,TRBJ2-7,TGTGCCAGCAGCCCATGGACAGGGGGGGACTACGAGCAGTACTTC,CASSPWTGGDYEQYF
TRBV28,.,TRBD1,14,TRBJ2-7,TGTGCCAGCACCATCTCGACAGGGATCTACGAGCAGTACTTC,CASTISTGIYEQYF
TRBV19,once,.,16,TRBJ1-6,TGTGCCAGTAGTATTTCACCGAGAGACTGGAATTCACCCCTCCACTTT,CASSISPRDWNSPLHF
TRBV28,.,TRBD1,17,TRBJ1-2,TGTGCCAGCAGCACGGGACAGGGGGGGTTTTTTAACTATGGCTACACCTTC,CASSTGQGGFFNYGYTF
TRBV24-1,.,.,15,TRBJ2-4,TGTGCCACCAGTCCCGGACTAGCAGGGGGGAACATTCAGTACTTC,CATSPGLAGGNIQYF
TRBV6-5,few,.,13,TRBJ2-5,TGTGCCAGCAGTTACGGGGGGGCGGAGACCCAGTACTTC,CASSYGGAETQYF
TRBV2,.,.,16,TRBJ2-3,TGTGCCAGCACTGAGGGGAGCGGAGCCAACACAGATACGCAGTATTTT,CASTEGSGANTDTQYF
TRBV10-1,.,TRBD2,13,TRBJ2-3,TGCGCGAAACTAGCGGGAGTCCGGGATACGCAGTATTTT,CAKLAGVRDTQYF
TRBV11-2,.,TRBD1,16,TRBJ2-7,TGTGCCAGCAGCTTAGATCTCCGACAGGGGGCGAACGAGCAGTACTTC,CASSLDLRQGANEQYF
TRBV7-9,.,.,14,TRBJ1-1,TGTGCCAGCAGCTCGTCTCCGGGGGACACTGAAGCTTTCTTT,CASSSSPGDTEAFF
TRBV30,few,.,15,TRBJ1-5,TGTGCCTGGAGTGTTGGGCAGGGGTATGGTCAGCCCCAGCATTTT,CAWSVGQGYGQPQHF
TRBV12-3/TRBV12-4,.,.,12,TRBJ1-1,TGTGCCAGCGCCGGGACACACACTGAAGCTTTCTTT,CASAGTHTEAFF
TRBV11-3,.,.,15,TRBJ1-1,TGTGCCAGCAGCTTAGATCCCGGGGGGTACACTGAAGCTTTCTTT,CASSLDPGGYTEAFF
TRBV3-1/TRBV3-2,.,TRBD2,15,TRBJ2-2,TGTGCCAGCAGGCCCAGCGGGGGAAACACCGGGGAGCTGTTTTTT,CASRPSGGNTGELFF
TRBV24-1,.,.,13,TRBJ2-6,TGTGCCACTACAGTCTCTGGGGCCAACGTCCTGACTTTC,CATTVSGANVLTF
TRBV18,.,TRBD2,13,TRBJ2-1,TGTGCCAGCTCACTCGGGACTAGCAATGAGCAGTTCTTC,CASSLGTSNEQFF
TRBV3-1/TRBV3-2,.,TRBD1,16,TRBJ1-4,TGTGCCAGCAGCCAAGTTACAGGGGGCGCCGGTGAAAAACTGTTTTTT,CASSQVTGGAGEKLFF
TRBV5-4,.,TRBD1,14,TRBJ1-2,TGTGCCAGCAGCTTTAACAGGGGCAACTATGGCTACACCTTC,CASSFNRGNYGYTF
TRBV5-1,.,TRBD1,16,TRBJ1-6,TGCGCCAGCAGCTATGTAACTGACAGGGTCAATTCACCCCTCCACTTT,CASSYVTDRVNSPLHF
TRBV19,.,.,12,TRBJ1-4,TGTGCCAGTAGCCCGGGACATTCCTACCAGTTTTTT,CASSPGHSYQFF
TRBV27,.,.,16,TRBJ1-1,TGTGCCAGCAGTCGATCGCGGCCGGGGTGGGACACTGAAGCTTTCTTT,CASSRSRPGWDTEAFF
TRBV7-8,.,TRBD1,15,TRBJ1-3,TGTGCCAGCAGCTGGCAGGGGGCTTCTGGAAACACCATATATTTT,CASSWQGASGNTIYF
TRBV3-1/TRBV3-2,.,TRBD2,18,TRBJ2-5,TGTGCCAGCAGCCAGCCCCCGGGACTAGCGGGAAGGGGAGAGACCCAGTACTTC,CASSQPPGLAGRGETQYF
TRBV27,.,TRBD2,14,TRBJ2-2,TGTGCCAGCAGGGGCGGGAGGAGCACCGGGGAGCTGTTTTTT,CASRGGRSTGELFF
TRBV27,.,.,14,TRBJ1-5,TGTGCCAGCAGTTTGAGACAGGTCAATCAGCCCCAGCATTTT,CASSLRQVNQPQHF
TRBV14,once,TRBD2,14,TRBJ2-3,TGTGCCAGCAGTGCAGCGGGAGGCTTCGATACGCAGTATTTT,CASSAAGGFDTQYF
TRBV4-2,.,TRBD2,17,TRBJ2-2,TGTGCCAGCAGCCCCCAAGTAACTAGCGGGAACACCGGGGAGCTGTTTTTT,CASSPQVTSGNTGELFF
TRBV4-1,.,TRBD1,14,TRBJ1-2,TGCGCCAGCAGCCAAGCGGACAGGGATAATGGCTACACCTTC,CASSQADRDNGYTF
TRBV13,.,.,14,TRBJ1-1,TGTGCCAGCTCTGAGTTCGCGGGGAGGACTGAAGCTTTCTTT,CASSEFAGRTEAFF
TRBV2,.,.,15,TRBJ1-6,TGTGCCAGCAGTGAAGGGAGGACAGCTAATTCACCCCTCCACTTT,CASSEGRTANSPLHF